The clone carrying this T cell receptor beta chain came up a few times. The target antigen is unknown. This entry comes from a study of CD8 T cells in ankylosing spondylitis. Study-wide results and caveats: Reportedly, matched ankylosing spondylitis synovial fluid was significantly enriched for disease-linked clones. In reactive arthritis synovial fluid and blood, some motif variants had been reported before.

The germline V gene has CDR1 ENHRY and CDR2 SYGVKD. The CDR3 loop spans 13 amino acids. V shed 0 bases and J shed 10 bases, with 10 bases lying between them. Making the TCR beta libraries involved quantitative 5'-RACE with molecular barcodes. MiXCR was run by TCRdb on the 5' RACE reads, yielding one entry per CDR3 protein. Among 300,000 to 350,000 distinct CDR3 sequences listed, roughly 14% were seen once. The source material was blood, either unsorted or a sorted T cell fraction (not recorded which). This TCR derives from a male donor with ankylosing spondylitis or in good health (not recorded which). The V call is TRBV10-3, the J call TRBJ2-1; D gene uncertain. The CDR3 loop reads CAISESLGGEQFF. CDR3 DNA sequence: TGTGCCATCAGTGAGTCGTTAGGTGGCGAGCAGTTCTTC.